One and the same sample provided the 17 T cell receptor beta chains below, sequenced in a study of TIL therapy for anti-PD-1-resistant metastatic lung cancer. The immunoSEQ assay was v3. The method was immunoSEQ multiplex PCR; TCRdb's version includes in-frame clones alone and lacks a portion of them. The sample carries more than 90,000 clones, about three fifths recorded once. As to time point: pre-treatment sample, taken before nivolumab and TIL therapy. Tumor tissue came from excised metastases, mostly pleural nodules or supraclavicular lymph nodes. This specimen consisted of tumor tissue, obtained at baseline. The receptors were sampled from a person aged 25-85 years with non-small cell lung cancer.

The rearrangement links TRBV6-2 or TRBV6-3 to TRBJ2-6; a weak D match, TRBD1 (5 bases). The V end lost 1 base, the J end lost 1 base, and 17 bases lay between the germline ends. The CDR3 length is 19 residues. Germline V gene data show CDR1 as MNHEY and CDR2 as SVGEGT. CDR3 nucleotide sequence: TGTGCCAGCAGTTACTACGTGGGGCAGGTGAAGTCTGGGGCCAACGTCCTGACTTTC. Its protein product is CASSYYVGQVKSGANVLTF.

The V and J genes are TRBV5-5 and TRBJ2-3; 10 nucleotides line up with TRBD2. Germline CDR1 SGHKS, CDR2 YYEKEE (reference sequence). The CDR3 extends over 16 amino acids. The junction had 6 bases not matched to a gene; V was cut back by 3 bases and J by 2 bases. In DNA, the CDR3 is TGTGCCAGCAGCTCGCGACTAGCGGGCTTCACAGATACGCAGTATTTT. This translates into CASSSRLAGFTDTQYF.

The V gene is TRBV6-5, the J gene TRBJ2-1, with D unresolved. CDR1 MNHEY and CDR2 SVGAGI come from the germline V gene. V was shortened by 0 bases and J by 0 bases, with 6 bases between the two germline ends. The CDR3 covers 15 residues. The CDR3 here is CASSYSQSSYNEQFF. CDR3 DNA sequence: TGTGCCAGCAGTTACTCGCAGAGCTCCTACAATGAGCAGTTCTTC.

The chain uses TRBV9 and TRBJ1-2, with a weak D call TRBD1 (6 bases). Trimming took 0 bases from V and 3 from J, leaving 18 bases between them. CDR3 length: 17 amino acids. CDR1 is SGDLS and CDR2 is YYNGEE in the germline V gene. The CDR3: CASSVALPGQTDYGYTF. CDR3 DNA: TGTGCCAGCAGCGTAGCTCTCCCCGGACAGACAGACTATGGCTACACCTTC.

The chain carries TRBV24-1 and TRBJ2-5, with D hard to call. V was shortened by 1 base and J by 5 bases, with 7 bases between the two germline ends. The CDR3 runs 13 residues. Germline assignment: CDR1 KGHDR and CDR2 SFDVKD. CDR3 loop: CATSDFGLETQYF. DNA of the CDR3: TGTGCCACCAGTGATTTTGGGTTGGAGACCCAGTACTTC.

CDR3 protein: CASSLALAGGPETQYF. The CDR3 nucleotides are TGTGCCAGCAGCTTAGCGCTGGCGGGAGGGCCGGAGACCCAGTACTTC. This chain links TRBV7-9 with TRBJ2-5; 9 bases are a match to TRBD2. The germline gives CDR1 SEHNR, CDR2 FQNEAQ (reference sequence). The ends lost 0 bases at V and 5 bases at J; junction bases unmatched: 7. CDR3 length: 16 residues.

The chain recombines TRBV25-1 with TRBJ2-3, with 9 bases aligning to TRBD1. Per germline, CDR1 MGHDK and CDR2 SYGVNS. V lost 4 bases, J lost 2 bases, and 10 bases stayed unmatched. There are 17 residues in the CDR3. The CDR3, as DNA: TGTGCCAGCAGTGTACCCGGGACAGGGTTGTTCACAGATACGCAGTATTTT. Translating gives CASSVPGTGLFTDTQYF.

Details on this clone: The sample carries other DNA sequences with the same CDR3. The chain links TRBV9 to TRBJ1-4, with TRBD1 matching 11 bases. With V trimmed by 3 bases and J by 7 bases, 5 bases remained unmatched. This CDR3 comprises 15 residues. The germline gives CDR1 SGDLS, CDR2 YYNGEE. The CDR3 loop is CASSASGTGGEKLFF. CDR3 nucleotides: TGTGCCAGCAGCGCCTCCGGGACAGGGGGTGAAAAACTGTTTTTT.

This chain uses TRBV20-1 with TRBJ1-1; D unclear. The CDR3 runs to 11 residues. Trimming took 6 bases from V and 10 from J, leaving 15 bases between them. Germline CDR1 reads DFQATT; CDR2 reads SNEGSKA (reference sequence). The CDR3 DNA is TGCAGTGCAGCTGGACCCGGGAGAGCTTTCTTT. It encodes CSAAGPGRAFF.

As DNA, the CDR3 is TGCAGTGCGAGATTGGCCAATGAGCAGTTCTTC. It translates to CSARLANEQFF. The rearrangement uses TRBV20-1 and TRBJ2-1; D not certain. Germline CDR1 is DFQATT and CDR2 is SNEGSKA (reference sequence). V lost 6 bases to trimming and J lost 6 bases, with 9 bases between them. The CDR3 totals 11 residues.

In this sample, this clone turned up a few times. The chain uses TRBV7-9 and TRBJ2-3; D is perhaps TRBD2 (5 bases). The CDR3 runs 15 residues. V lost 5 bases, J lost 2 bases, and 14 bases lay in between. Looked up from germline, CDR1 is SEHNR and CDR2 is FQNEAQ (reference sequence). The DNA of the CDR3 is TGTGCCAGCAGCCCGCGGGCCTCGAACACAGATACGCAGTATTTT. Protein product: CASSPRASNTDTQYF.

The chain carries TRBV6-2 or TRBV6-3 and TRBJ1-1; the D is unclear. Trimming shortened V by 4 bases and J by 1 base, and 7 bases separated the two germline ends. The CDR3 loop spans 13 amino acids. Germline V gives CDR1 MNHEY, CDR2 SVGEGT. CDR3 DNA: TGTGCCAGCAGTTGGAGTGCGAACACTGAAGCTTTCTTT. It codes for CASSWSANTEAFF.

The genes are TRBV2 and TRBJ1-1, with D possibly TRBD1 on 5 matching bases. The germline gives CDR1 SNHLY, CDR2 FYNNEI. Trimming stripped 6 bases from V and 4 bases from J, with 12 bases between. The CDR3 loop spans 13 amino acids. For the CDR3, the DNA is TGTGCCAGCAGCCGGGGGTCCCCCACTGAAGCTTTCTTT. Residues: CASSRGSPTEAFF.

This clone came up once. Here the CDR3 DNA reads TGTGCCAGCAGCCCTGTCCGAGCGGGAGGCACCGGGGAGCTGTTTTTT. Translation: CASSPVRAGGTGELFF. The chain combines TRBV6-6 with TRBJ2-2, with 9 nucleotides matching TRBD2. Germline CDR1 reads MNHNY; CDR2 reads SVGAGI (reference sequence). The CDR3 extends over 16 amino acids. With V trimmed by 6 bases and J by 4 bases, 9 bases remained unmatched.

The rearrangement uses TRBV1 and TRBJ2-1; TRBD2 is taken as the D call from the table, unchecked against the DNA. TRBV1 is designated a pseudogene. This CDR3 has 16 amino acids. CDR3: CTSSQDSASGPASPFF. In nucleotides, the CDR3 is TGCACCAGCAGCCAAGATTCGGCTAGCGGGCCGGCATCCCCATTCTTC.

In DNA, the CDR3 is TGTGCCAGCAGCTCGTCCCCAAAGCGATCTGGGATTAACAGCGTCCTGACTTTC. Its protein is CASSSSPKRSGINSVLTF. The gene calls are TRBV5-4 and TRBJ2-6, with no clear D. V gave up 3 bases and J gave up 12 bases, with 28 bases separating them. This CDR3 has 18 amino acids. Germline CDR1 reads SGHNT; CDR2 reads YYREEE (reference sequence).

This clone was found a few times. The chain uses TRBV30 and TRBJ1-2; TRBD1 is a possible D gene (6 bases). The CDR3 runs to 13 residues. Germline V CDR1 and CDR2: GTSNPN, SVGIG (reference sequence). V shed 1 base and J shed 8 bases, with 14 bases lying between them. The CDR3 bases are TGTGCCTGGAGTGCGACAGGAGCCGGGGGCTACACCTTC. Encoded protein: CAWSATGAGGYTF. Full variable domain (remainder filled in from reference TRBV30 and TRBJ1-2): SQTIHQWPATLVQPVGSPLSLECTVEGTSNPNLYWYRQAAGRGLQLLFYSVGIGQISSEVPQNLSASRPQDRQFILSSKKLLLSDSGFYLCAWSATGAGGYTFGSGTRLTVV.